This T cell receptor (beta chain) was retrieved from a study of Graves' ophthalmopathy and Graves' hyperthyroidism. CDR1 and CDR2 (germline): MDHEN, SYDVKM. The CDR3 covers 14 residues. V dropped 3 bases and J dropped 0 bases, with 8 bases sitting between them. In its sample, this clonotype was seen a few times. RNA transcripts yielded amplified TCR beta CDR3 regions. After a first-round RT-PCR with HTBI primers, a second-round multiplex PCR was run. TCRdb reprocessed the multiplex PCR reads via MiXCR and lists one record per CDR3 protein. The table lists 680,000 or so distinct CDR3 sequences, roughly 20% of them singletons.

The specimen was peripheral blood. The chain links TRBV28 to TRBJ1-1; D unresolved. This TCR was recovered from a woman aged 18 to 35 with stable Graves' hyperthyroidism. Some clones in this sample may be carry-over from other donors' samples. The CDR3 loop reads CASSFNNMNTEAFF. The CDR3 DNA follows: TGTGCCAGCAGTTTCAACAACATGAACACTGAAGCTTTCTTT.